What follows are 16 T cell receptor beta chains derived from one specimen sequenced in a study of blood T cell repertoires in COVID-19. Repertoires were generated with immunoSEQ multiplex PCR, while TCRdb's copy carries only in-frame clones and drops some. The profile shows 260,000 or so clones, roughly 81% of them singletons. Sequenced: peripheral blood. These receptors all come from a woman of 80 years or more with COVID-19, enrolled during active disease.

V usage is TRBV18 and J usage is TRBJ2-6; D is unclear. In germline, CDR1 is KGHSH, CDR2 LQKENI. This CDR3 contains 17 residues. V shed 2 bases and J shed 0 bases, with 11 bases lying between them. The CDR3 DNA reads as TGTGCCAGCTCACCATTCTGGAGTCACTCTGGGGCCAACGTCCTGACTTTC. Translating it yields CASSPFWSHSGANVLTF.

This clone has just a few counts. The rearrangement links TRBV29-1 to TRBJ1-2, with TRBD1 matching over 9 bases. CDR3 size: 13 residues. Germline values: CDR1 SQVTM, CDR2 ANQGSEA. The V and J ends lost 7 bases and 6 bases, in that order; junction bases with no gene match: 9. The CDR3 region is CSARDRELNGYTF. The CDR3 coding sequence is TGCAGCGCCCGGGACAGGGAGTTGAATGGCTACACCTTC.

The J gene is TRBJ2-3, the V gene TRBV3-1 (or the pseudogene TRBV3-2), with unresolved D. Deletions cut 1 base from V and 0 bases from J, with 8 bases between. The V gene's germline CDR1 is LGHDT and CDR2 YNNKEL (reference sequence). This CDR3 has 15 amino acids. The chain's CDR3 is CASSQVLTSTDTQYF. As DNA, the CDR3 is TGTGCCAGCAGCCAAGTGCTAACTAGCACAGATACGCAGTATTTT.

The chain's CDR3 is CASSSGLAGGPSGHTRDTQYF. CDR3 coding DNA: TGTGCCAGCAGCTCGGGACTAGCGGGGGGACCGTCGGGGCACACACGAGATACGCAGTATTTT. J is TRBJ2-3 and V is TRBV7-8; 15 positions match TRBD2. Germline V gene sequence: CDR1 SGHVS, CDR2 FQNEAQ. The length of the CDR3 is 21 residues. The V segment lost 4 bases and the J segment 5 bases; nucleotides outside the gene matches: 19.

This clone was counted only a few times. V and J are TRBV5-5 and TRBJ1-1, with D perhaps TRBD1 (6 bases). The ends were cut back, 4 bases at V and 2 bases at J, with 15 bases in the middle. Germline assignment: CDR1 SGHKS and CDR2 YYEKEE (reference sequence). The CDR3 consists of 15 residues. CDR3 sequence reads: CASSPILTGNTEAFF. Here the CDR3 DNA reads TGTGCCAGCAGCCCAATACTGACAGGCAACACTGAAGCTTTCTTT.

The genes are TRBV5-1 and TRBJ2-3, with D perhaps matching TRBD2 (5 bases). The germline V gene encodes CDR1 SGHRS and CDR2 YFSETQ. Trimming pared 5 bases from V and 1 base from J, leaving 8 bases between. The length of the CDR3 is 13 residues. CDR3 amino acids: CASSPGGTDTQYF. Here the CDR3 DNA reads TGCGCCAGCAGTCCCGGGGGCACAGATACGCAGTATTTT.

This clone turned up a few times. V gene TRBV4-1 combines with J gene TRBJ1-4; tentatively, D is TRBD1 (6 bases). Trimming took off 1 base at V and 8 bases at J, with 11 bases between the two ends. Germline values: CDR1 MGHRA, CDR2 YSYEKL. CDR3 length: 14 residues. The CDR3 is CASSQGTVKEKLFF. CDR3 bases: TGCGCCAGCAGCCAAGGGACAGTGAAAGAAAAACTGTTTTTT.

This clone was found a few times. Additional DNA sequences in this sample encode the identical CDR3. The chain joins TRBV3-1 (or the pseudogene TRBV3-2) to TRBJ1-1; D remains ambiguous. Germline V gives CDR1 LGHDT, CDR2 YNNKEL (reference sequence). This CDR3 spans 11 amino acids. Trimming left V 1 base short and J 10 bases short, with 7 bases between. This CDR3 reads CASSQGGGAFF. In DNA form, the CDR3 reads TGTGCCAGCAGCCAAGGAGGAGGAGCTTTCTTT.

V usage is TRBV28 and J usage is TRBJ2-7; possible D gene TRBD2, 6 bases. The length of the CDR3 is 14 residues. Between the trimmed V and J ends, which lost 7 bases and 0 bases, there was a span of 13 bases. The germline gives CDR1 MDHEN, CDR2 SYDVKM. The CDR3 bases are TGTGCCAGCAACGGCGGGACCCCCTCCTACGAGCAGTACTTC. Protein product: CASNGGTPSYEQYF.

CDR3 bases: TGTGCCAGCAGTTATAGTCAACTTTATAATTCACCCCTCCACTTT. It yields the protein CASSYSQLYNSPLHF. This chain joins TRBV6-6 and TRBJ1-6, with D unresolved. The germline CDR1 and CDR2 sequences are MNHNY and SVGAGI (reference sequence). Trimming took 3 bases from V and 4 from J, leaving 10 bases between them. The CDR3 runs 15 residues.

J is TRBJ1-2 and V is TRBV7-3; no clear D. The CDR3 has 13 amino acids. The ends were cut back, 4 bases at V and 4 bases at J, with 10 bases in the middle. Germline CDR1 and CDR2: SGHTA and FQGTGA. This CDR3 is CASSSYTRYGYTF. The CDR3 coding sequence is TGTGCCAGCAGCTCTTATACACGCTATGGCTACACCTTC.

This clone has just a few counts. This chain's CDR3 is CATSDPTGPPGEAFF. In DNA, the CDR3 is TGTGCCACCAGTGATCCAACAGGGCCCCCTGGTGAAGCTTTCTTT. The rearrangement links TRBV24-1 to TRBJ1-1; weak D call: TRBD1 (6 bases). CDR1 KGHDR and CDR2 SFDVKD come from the germline V gene. V was shortened by 3 bases and J by 7 bases, with 17 bases between the two germline ends. This CDR3 comprises 15 residues.

The chain recombines TRBV5-4 with TRBJ2-7; unclear D gene. V was clipped by 4 bases and J by 2 bases, with 16 bases between them. Germline V gene lookup returns CDR1 SGHNT and CDR2 YYREEE (reference sequence). The CDR3 runs 15 residues. CDR3 in DNA: TGTGCCAGCAGCGTTGGAGCACCGTCTCCCTACGAGCAGTACTTC. This encodes CASSVGAPSPYEQYF.

The rearrangement joins TRBV2 to TRBJ1-4; no clear D gene. Deletions cut 7 bases from V and 3 bases from J, with 12 bases between. This CDR3 has 14 amino acids. The germline V gene has CDR1 SNHLY and CDR2 FYNNEI. The CDR3 DNA reads TGTGCCAGCAACGAGAGGGTGCCTAATGAAAAACTGTTTTTT. It codes for CASNERVPNEKLFF. The variable domain in full, completed from reference TRBV2 and TRBJ1-4, reads EPEVTQTPSHQVTQMGQEVILRCVPISNHLYFYWYRQILGQKVEFLVSFYNNEISEKSEIFDDQFSVERPDGSNFTLKIRSTKLEDSAMYFCASNERVPNEKLFFGSGTQLSVL.

This rearrangement joins TRBV12-5 to TRBJ2-7; D possibly corresponds to TRBD1 (6 bases). The CDR3 covers 13 residues. V was clipped by 0 bases and J by 6 bases, with 9 bases between them. Germline V gives CDR1 LGHNT, CDR2 FRNRAP. The CDR3 DNA reads as TGTGCTAGTGGTTTGGTACCAGGGGTCGAGCAGTACTTC. This sequence encodes CASGLVPGVEQYF.

This chain links TRBV18 with TRBJ2-4; 9 bases fit TRBD1. V shed 6 bases and J 6 bases; nucleotides not matched to a gene: 0. This CDR3 spans 12 amino acids. Germline values: CDR1 KGHSH, CDR2 LQKENI. The CDR3 coding sequence is TGTGCCAGCTCGGACAGGGGAAACATTCAGTACTTC. Translation gives CASSDRGNIQYF.